The TCR beta chain under discussion was sequenced for a study of T cells in Graves' hyperthyroidism and ophthalmopathy. If no ophthalmopathy progression occurred within 18 months, Graves' hyperthyroidism was stable. It was uncontrolled infection, other autoimmune disease, pregnancy or lactation that excluded patients. In making diagnoses, clinical symptoms, serum thyroxine and TRAb, thyroid ultrasound and orbital computed tomography were all used. The CDR3 extends over 13 amino acids. Germline V gene lookup returns CDR1 SGHRS and CDR2 YFSETQ. Amplification of TCR beta CDR3 regions was performed using RNA transcripts as template. Carried out on the TCR CDR3, a first-round RT-PCR used the HTBI primer set. Each CDR3 protein is one row after TCRdb ran MiXCR on the multiplex PCR reads. Among 610,000 or so distinct CDR3 sequences listed, around 42% were seen once.

The chain carries TRBV5-1 and TRBJ2-7; 8 bases align to TRBD1. The J call may be incorrect, as the DNA end agrees better with TRBJ2-1. This receptor was taken from a woman between 18 and 29 years old with Graves' hyperthyroidism. Sequencing used peripheral blood or thyroid tissue (not recorded which). CDR3 in amino acids: CASNHDRGGEQFF. CDR3 DNA: TGCGCCAGCAACCACGACAGGGGAGGTGAGCAGTTCTTC.